The rows below give T cell receptor beta chains drawn from one sample of a study of CDR3 diversity in severe acne. A single record per CDR3 protein comes from TCRdb applying MiXCR to the PCR reads. The sample has roughly 93,000 distinct CDR3 sequences; around 50% are singletons. Sequences were obtained from blood. The source is a male donor with severe acne vulgaris. CDR3s include the opening cysteine and the closing phenylalanine or tryptophan. Each record gives: D gene, clone size, J gene, V gene, CDR3 DNA, CDR3 protein. The D gene is left open where the match is weak. Size is omitted from some rows. Given values are once, few, many or a class for expanded clones.

- - TRBJ2-3 TRBV28 TGTGCCAGCAGCCCCGAAGGGGGGAGGAGTACGCAGTATTTT CASSPEGGRSTQYF
- many TRBJ2-1 TRBV14 TGTGCCAGCAGCCAAGCCTTGGACAATGAGCAGTTCTTC CASSQALDNEQFF
- - TRBJ2-1 TRBV14 TGTGCCAGCAGCCAAGATTTGGACGATGAGCAGTTCTTC CASSQDLDDEQFF
TRBD1 medium-sized TRBJ2-7 TRBV7-3 TGTGCCAGCAGCTTAACAGGGGGCCTAACCTACGAGCAGTACTTC CASSLTGGLTYEQYF
TRBD2 many TRBJ2-7 TRBV12-3/TRBV12-4 TGTGCCAGCAGTTTATCTGCGATTTCCCGGGACTACGCCTACGAGCAGTACTTC CASSLSAISRDYAYEQYF
TRBD2 few TRBJ2-5 TRBV12-5 TGTGCTAGTGGCCCGACTAGCGGGAGGGTAGAGACCCAGTACTTC CASGPTSGRVETQYF
- many TRBJ1-6 TRBV5-1 TGCGCCAGCAGCTTGGTGGGGTCGGCTAGTAGTTCACCCCTCCACTTT CASSLVGSASSSPLHF
TRBD2 - TRBJ2-1 TRBV24-1 TGTGCCACCAGTGCTACCGGACTAGCGGGAGTCGGCAATGAGCAGTTCTTC CATSATGLAGVGNEQFF
- medium-sized TRBJ1-4 TRBV10-3 TGTGCCATCAGACCTGGTCTTGCAACTAATGAAAAACTGTTTTTT CAIRPGLATNEKLFF
- few TRBJ2-7 TRBV9 TGTGCCAGCAGCGGGACAGACAACGAGCAGTACTTC CASSGTDNEQYF
- medium-sized TRBJ1-5 TRBV12-3/TRBV12-4 TGTGCCAGCGGTGACAGCGACAATCAGCCCCAGCATTTT CASGDSDNQPQHF
- many TRBJ2-1 TRBV7-6 TGTGCCAGCAGCCTAAATTACAATGAGCAGTTCTTC CASSLNYNEQFF
- - TRBJ1-1 TRBV11-2 TGTGGCGGAGGACAGTTGAACACTGAAGCTTTCTTT CGGGQLNTEAFF
- - TRBJ2-7 TRBV5-1 TGCGCCAGCAGCCTGATTTCAGATTTGTCCTACGAGCAGTACTTC CASSLISDLSYEQYF
TRBD1 - TRBJ1-4 TRBV2 TGTGCCAGCAGTCCCAGGACAGGGATTCATGAAAAACTGTTTTTT CASSPRTGIHEKLFF
TRBD1 many TRBJ2-3 TRBV7-7 TGTGCCAGCAGCTTAGGGACAGGGTACACAGATACGCAGTATTTT CASSLGTGYTDTQYF
TRBD1 - TRBJ1-1 TRBV9 TGTGCCAGCAGCGTAGGGACAGGGGTTGGGAACACTGAAGCTTTCTTT CASSVGTGVGNTEAFF
- - TRBJ1-5 TRBV19 TGTGCCAGTACCAACTCGAGAGGGGGAACTTATAGCAATCAGCCCCAGCATTTT CASTNSRGGTYSNQPQHF
- many TRBJ1-6 TRBV5-1 TGCGCCAGCAGGGCAGAGACCAATTCACCCCTCCACTTT CASRAETNSPLHF
- - TRBJ2-5 TRBV29-1 TGCAGCGTTGAGCCCGGGGGGACAGTCCAAGAGACCCAGTACTTC CSVEPGGTVQETQYF
- many TRBJ1-1 TRBV4-1 TGCGCCAGCAGCCAAGACTTGGAACCTGAAGCTTTCTTT CASSQDLEPEAFF
- few TRBJ2-5 TRBV7-2 TGTGCCACCCGAGCGTGGGGCAGGGAAGAGACCCAGTACTTC CATRAWGREETQYF
- - TRBJ1-1 TRBV6-4 TGTGCCAGCAGTGACGGGGAGGGAAGCACTGAAGCTTTCTTT CASSDGEGSTEAFF
- once TRBJ1-2 TRBV10-1 TGCGCCAGCAGTAAGGGGGCTAACTATGGCTACACCTTC CASSKGANYGYTF
- - TRBJ2-7 TRBV4-1 TGCGCCAGCAGCCAAGTCCCGGACACTTTAGCAGCCTACGAGCAGTACTTC CASSQVPDTLAAYEQYF
- many TRBJ2-7 TRBV7-9 TGTGCCAGCAGCTTAAGGCTAGAAGAGCAGTACTTC CASSLRLEEQYF
- - TRBJ1-1 TRBV5-1 TGCGCCAGCAGCTTACTTATAGAGGGTTCTGAAGCTTTCTTT CASSLLIEGSEAFF
- - TRBJ2-3 TRBV7-9 - CASSFYICSAEQGSTDTQYF
- many TRBJ1-5 TRBV5-1 TGCGCCAGCAGCTTGGAGGGACGGAGCAATCAGCCCCAGCATTTT CASSLEGRSNQPQHF
TRBD1 once TRBJ2-7 TRBV7-9 TGTGCCAGCAGCCACCGGGACAGGGGGCCCTACGAGCAGTACTTC CASSHRDRGPYEQYF
- - TRBJ2-5 TRBV7-3 TGTGCCAGCAGACTGGGACACTCCCTCGGAGAGGCCCAGTACTTC CASRLGHSLGEAQYF
TRBD1 - TRBJ2-5 TRBV10-3 TGTGCCAGCAGTTACGGGACAGGGGTTAGCGAGACCCAGTACTTC CASSYGTGVSETQYF
- - TRBJ2-7 TRBV29-1 TGCAGCGTTGTTAAGGGACCCTACGAGCAGTACTTC CSVVKGPYEQYF
- - TRBJ2-7 TRBV13 TGTGCCAGCAGCTTAGGGAGTCCGGGCGAGCAGTACTTC CASSLGSPGEQYF
TRBD1 - TRBJ2-7 TRBV12-3/TRBV12-4 TGTGCCGGCAGACGAGGGACAGGGAGGAATGAGCAGTACTTC CAGRRGTGRNEQYF
- once TRBJ1-5 TRBV7-3 TGTGCCAGCAGCTTAGGCCCTCAGCCCCAGCATTTT CASSLGPQPQHF
- few TRBJ1-2 TRBV20-1 TGCAGTGCTAGAAATTCAGGGCTCGGTGGCTACACCTTC CSARNSGLGGYTF
TRBD2 - TRBJ2-7 TRBV25-1 TGTGCCAGCAGTGCGGGGGGGATGGCGTTCTACGAGCAGTACTTC CASSAGGMAFYEQYF
- - TRBJ2-7 TRBV10-1 TGCGCCAGCAGCCAAGAACGCACCGTCTACGAGCAGTACTTC CASSQERTVYEQYF
- medium-sized TRBJ1-3 TRBV7-2 TGTGCCAGCAGTCCCTCGGGCTCTGGAAACACCATATATTTT CASSPSGSGNTIYF
- - TRBJ1-1 TRBV7-3 TGTGCCAGCAGCGAGGTAGGGACGAACACTGAAGCTTTCTTT CASSEVGTNTEAFF
- many TRBJ1-2 TRBV25-1 TGTGCCAGCAGTGAATGGGACGAAGGGCGCAGGTCTGGCTACACCTTC CASSEWDEGRRSGYTF